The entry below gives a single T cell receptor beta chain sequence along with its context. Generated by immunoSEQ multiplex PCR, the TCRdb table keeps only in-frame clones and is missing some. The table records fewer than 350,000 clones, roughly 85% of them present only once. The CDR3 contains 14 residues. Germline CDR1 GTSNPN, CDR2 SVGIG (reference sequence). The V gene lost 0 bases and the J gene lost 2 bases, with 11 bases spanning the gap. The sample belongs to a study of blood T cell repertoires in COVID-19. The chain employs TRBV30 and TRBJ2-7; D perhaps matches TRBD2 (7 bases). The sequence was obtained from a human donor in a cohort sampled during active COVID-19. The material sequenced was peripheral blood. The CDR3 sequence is CAWSVWGGAYEQYF. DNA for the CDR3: TGTGCCTGGAGTGTTTGGGGGGGCGCCTACGAGCAGTACTTC. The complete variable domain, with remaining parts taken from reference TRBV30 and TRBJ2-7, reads SQTIHQWPATLVQPVGSPLSLECTVEGTSNPNLYWYRQAAGRGLQLLFYSVGIGQISSEVPQNLSASRPQDRQFILSSKKLLLSDSGFYLCAWSVWGGAYEQYFGPGTRLTVT.